The clone carrying this TCR beta chain came up a few times. TCRdb fed the 5' RACE reads into MiXCR, producing one record per CDR3 protein. This repertoire shows more than 25,000 distinct CDR3 sequences, over 5% found once; its top ten account for approximately 24%. The sample comes from a study of spatial heterogeneity in lung cancer. At the level of the study: Detected sequences consistently included more beta-chain ones than alpha-chain ones. Raw reads contained each unique TCR and UMI combination more than ten times on average.

V was cut by 7 bases and J by 4 bases, with 11 bases left in between. The CDR3 contains 13 residues. The germline V gene has CDR1 MDHEN and CDR2 SYDVKM. Time point: blood at routine non-recurrence follow-up after resection. Sequencing was performed on whole RNA extracted from tumor and nontumor lung tissue, or from frozen PBMC, and the material was left unsorted. The source of this sequence is a female donor with early-stage non-small cell lung cancer. The sequencing here drew on PBMCs, taken at follow-up. This chain connects TRBV28 to TRBJ1-5, with a tentative D call TRBD1 (5 bases). In DNA, the CDR3 is TGTGCCAGCATCTCAGGGCTTAATCAGCCCCAGCATTTT. It yields the protein CASISGLNQPQHF.